Described below is a single TCR beta chain sequence and its context. Its antigen is currently unknown. A second PCR, run for roughly 7 to 12 cycles, used a sample-barcoded 5' primer plus a J-beta primer mix. TCRdb processed the 5' RACE reads anew with MiXCR; each CDR3 protein has one entry. The sample holds over a million distinct CDR3 sequences, approximately 42% seen once. The data are from a study of blood T cells in healthy people across ages. Findings and caveats of the study: While age rose, TCR beta diversity per million T cells dropped in a roughly linear way.

Sequenced material: blood. The TCR comes from a woman aged 18-29 years in good health.

This chain's CDR3 is CASSRVAGVEYEQYF. The DNA for the CDR3 is TGTGCCAGCAGCCGAGTAGCGGGAGTGGAATACGAGCAGTACTTC. J is TRBJ2-4 and V is TRBV3-1; TRBD2 matches at 9 bases. The end of the DNA fits TRBJ2-7 better, so the J call may be wrong. Germline values: CDR1 LGHDT, CDR2 YNNKEL (reference sequence). This CDR3 has 15 amino acids.